A single TCR beta chain is shown here with its context. Germline CDR1 LNHNV, CDR2 YYDKDF (reference sequence). The CDR3 runs to 14 residues. V shed 9 bases and J shed 5 bases, with 20 bases lying between them. This specimen comes from a study of blood T cell repertoires in COVID-19. About the study: COVID-19 samples, acute and convalescent, were from the United States, Italy and Spain.

Original analysis: Amplification with reference gene primers provided the estimates of nucleated cell counts. Measured with immunoSEQ multiplex PCR; TCRdb has only the in-frame clones, and not every one. Clone size and the V and J calls come from that table; the DNA yielded D and trimming. The sample lists 55,000 to 65,000 clones; approximately 90% were seen once. The chain combines TRBV15 with TRBJ2-7; D call uncertain. Sample: peripheral blood. The clonotype comes from a human donor with active COVID-19. The donor label of this sample is uncertain. The CDR3 nucleotides read TGTGCCACAAGTTTATGGCAACTAAACCACGAGCAGTACTTC. Translated, it gives CATSLWQLNHEQYF.